What follows are 4 T cell receptor beta chains derived from one specimen sequenced in a study of post-analysis software for immune sequencing data. TCR beta cDNA libraries included unique molecular identifiers. TCRdb used MiXCR to reprocess the PCR reads, holding one entry per CDR3 protein. The sample includes about 760,000 distinct CDR3 sequences, 30% of them seen just once. Study-wide results and limits: Controls showed lower frequencies than patients for 4 or 5 TRBV segments, and TRBV5-6, TRBV5-1 and TRBV20-1 were among these.

Antigen specificity for these receptors is unknown. Sequencing was carried out using blood. These receptors all come from a girl between 5 and 17 years old with multiple sclerosis.

This clonotype was found a few times. The V gene is TRBV20-1, the J gene TRBJ2-3; D gene unclear. This CDR3 region has 14 residues. Germline assignment: CDR1 DFQATT and CDR2 SNEGSKA (reference sequence). V was shortened by 5 bases and J by 0 bases, with 12 bases between the two germline ends. In DNA, the CDR3 is TGCAGTGCTTCGACCCTAACTAGCACAGATACGCAGTATTTT. It translates to CSASTLTSTDTQYF.

This clonotype was seen only a few times. The chain links TRBV27 to TRBJ2-7; 9 bases agree with TRBD1. This CDR3 spans 13 amino acids. Germline lookup yields CDR1 MNHEY and CDR2 SMNVEV (reference sequence). V was clipped by 5 bases and J by 10 bases; unmatched bases: 9. The CDR3 DNA sequence: TGTGCCAGCAGTCCGGGACAGGGATTGGCCCAGTACTTC. It encodes CASSPGQGLAQYF.

CDR3 DNA sequence: TGTGCCAGCAGTAAAATTCGAGGGACAACGAGTTCGAGCTCCTACGAGCAGTACTTC. Translating gives CASSKIRGTTSSSSYEQYF. The genes are TRBV6-1 and TRBJ2-7; D possibly corresponds to TRBD1 (6 bases). Germline values: CDR1 MNHNS, CDR2 SASEGT. This CDR3 region has 19 residues. V lost 5 bases and J lost 0, with 26 bases in between.

This clonotype has just a few counts. The chain is built from TRBV7-8 and TRBJ2-1, with a possible D match to TRBD2 (6 bases). V shed 2 bases and J shed 9 bases, with 14 bases lying between them. The CDR3 consists of 14 residues. CDR1 and CDR2 from the germline V gene are SGHVS and FQNEAQ. The CDR3 spells CASSLWTGAIEQFF. CDR3 nucleotide sequence: TGTGCCAGCAGCTTATGGACGGGAGCGATTGAGCAGTTCTTC.